A single count supports the clone carrying this T cell receptor (beta chain). The ends lost 2 bases at V and 7 bases at J; junction bases unmatched: 5. Germline-derived CDR1 and CDR2 are KGHSH and LQKENI. There are 16 residues in the CDR3. This sample was taken from a study of blood T cell repertoires in COVID-19. The overall study: Whether acute or convalescent, the COVID-19 samples came from the United States, Italy and Spain. T cells, B-cell-depleted T cells, or PBMCs supplied cDNA or gDNA.

Source study methods: Reference gene primers were amplified, and this amplification served to estimate nucleated cell counts. Clones were read by immunoSEQ multiplex PCR, and TCRdb kept only the in-frame ones, dropping some. Clone size and the V and J calls come from that table; the DNA yielded D and trimming. This sample has 50,000 to 75,000 clones, with around 93% found just once. Sequencing was carried out using peripheral blood. This chain connects TRBV18 to TRBJ2-3; 14 bases map to TRBD2. The TCR comes from a man between 65 and 85 years old with active COVID-19. The CDR3 DNA follows: TGTGCCAGCTCACCATCTCGACTAGCGGGGGGGAATACGCAGTATTTT. Translating it yields CASSPSRLAGGNTQYF.